This T cell receptor (beta chain) came from a study of blood T cell repertoires in COVID-19. This CDR3 contains 16 residues. V lost 0 bases, J lost 2 bases, and 2 bases stayed unmatched. The germline V gene encodes CDR1 LNHNV and CDR2 YYDKDF (reference sequence). Assay: immunoSEQ multiplex PCR; the TCRdb copy retains only in-frame clones and omits some. The table includes about 230,000 clones, more than 65% detected once. The clonotype comes from a man aged 45-60 years with active or convalescent COVID-19. Sequencing was done on a sample of peripheral blood. V usage is TRBV15 and J usage is TRBJ1-5; TRBD1 matches at 9 bases. The CDR3: CATSRDRDRGNQPQHF. DNA for the CDR3: TGTGCCACCAGCAGAGATAGGGACAGGGGCAATCAGCCCCAGCATTTT.